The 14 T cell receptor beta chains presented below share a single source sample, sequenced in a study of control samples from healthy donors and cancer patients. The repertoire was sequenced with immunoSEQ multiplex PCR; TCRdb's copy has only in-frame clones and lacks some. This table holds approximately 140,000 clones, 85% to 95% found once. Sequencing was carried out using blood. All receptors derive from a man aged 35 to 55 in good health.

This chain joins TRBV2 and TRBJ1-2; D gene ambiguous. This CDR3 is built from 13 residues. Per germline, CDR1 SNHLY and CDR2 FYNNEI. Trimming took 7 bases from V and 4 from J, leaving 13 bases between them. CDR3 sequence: CASNIGRPYGYTF. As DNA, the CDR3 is TGTGCCAGCAACATCGGAAGACCCTATGGCTACACCTTC. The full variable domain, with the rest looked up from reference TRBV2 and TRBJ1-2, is EPEVTQTPSHQVTQMGQEVILRCVPISNHLYFYWYRQILGQKVEFLVSFYNNEISEKSEIFDDQFSVERPDGSNFTLKIRSTKLEDSAMYFCASNIGRPYGYTFGSGTRLTVV.

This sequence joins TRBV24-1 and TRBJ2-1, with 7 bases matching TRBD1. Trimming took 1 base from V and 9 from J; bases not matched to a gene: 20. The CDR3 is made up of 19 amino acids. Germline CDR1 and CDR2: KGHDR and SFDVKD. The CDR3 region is CATSDFHVDRSFAYGEQFF. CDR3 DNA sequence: TGTGCCACCAGTGATTTCCATGTGGACAGGTCCTTTGCCTACGGTGAGCAGTTCTTC.

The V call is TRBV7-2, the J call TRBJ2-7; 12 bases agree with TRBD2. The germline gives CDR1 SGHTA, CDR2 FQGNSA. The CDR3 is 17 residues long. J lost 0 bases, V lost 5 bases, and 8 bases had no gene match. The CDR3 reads CASSPRTSGDRSYEQYF. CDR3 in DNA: TGTGCCAGCAGCCCCCGGACTAGCGGGGATCGCTCCTACGAGCAGTACTTC.

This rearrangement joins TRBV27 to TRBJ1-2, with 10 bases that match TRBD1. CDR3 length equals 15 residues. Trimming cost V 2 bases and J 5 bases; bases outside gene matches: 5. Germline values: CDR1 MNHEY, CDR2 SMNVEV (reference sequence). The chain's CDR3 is CASSLTGQGRYGYTF. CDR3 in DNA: TGTGCCAGCAGTTTAACGGGACAGGGGAGGTATGGCTACACCTTC.

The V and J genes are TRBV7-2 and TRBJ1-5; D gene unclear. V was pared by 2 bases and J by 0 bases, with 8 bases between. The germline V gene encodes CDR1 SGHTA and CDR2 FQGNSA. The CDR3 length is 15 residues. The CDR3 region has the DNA TGTGCCAGCAGCTTAAGCCGGAATAGCAATCAGCCCCAGCATTTT. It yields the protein CASSLSRNSNQPQHF.

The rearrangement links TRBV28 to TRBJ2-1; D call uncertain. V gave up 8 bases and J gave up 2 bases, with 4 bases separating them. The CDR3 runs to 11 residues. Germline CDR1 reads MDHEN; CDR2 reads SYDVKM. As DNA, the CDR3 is TGTGCCAGCGGCCCCTACAATGAGCAGTTCTTC. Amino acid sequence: CASGPYNEQFF.

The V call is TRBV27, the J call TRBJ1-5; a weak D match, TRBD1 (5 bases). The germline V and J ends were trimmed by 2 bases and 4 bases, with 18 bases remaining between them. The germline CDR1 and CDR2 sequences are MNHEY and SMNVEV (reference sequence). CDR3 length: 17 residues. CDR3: CASSLLHGGDWNQPQHF. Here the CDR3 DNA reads TGTGCCAGCAGTTTACTTCACGGGGGGGATTGGAATCAGCCCCAGCATTTT.

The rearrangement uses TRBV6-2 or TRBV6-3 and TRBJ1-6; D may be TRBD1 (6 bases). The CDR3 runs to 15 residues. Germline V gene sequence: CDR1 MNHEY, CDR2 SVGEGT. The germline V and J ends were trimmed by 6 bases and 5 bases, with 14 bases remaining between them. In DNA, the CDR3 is TGTGCCAGCAGCCCACAGGGCGGAAATAATTCACCCCTCCACTTT. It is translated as CASSPQGGNNSPLHF.

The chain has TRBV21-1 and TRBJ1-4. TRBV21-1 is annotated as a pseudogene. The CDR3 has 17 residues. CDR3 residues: CASSKEERAPEGEKLFF. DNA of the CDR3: TGTGCCAGCAGCAAAGAGGAAAGGGCTCCCGAGGGTGAAAAACTGTTTTTT.

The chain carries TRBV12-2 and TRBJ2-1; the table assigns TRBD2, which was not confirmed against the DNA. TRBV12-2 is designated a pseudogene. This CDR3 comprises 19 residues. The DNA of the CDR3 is TGTGCAAGTCGCTTAGCGCGGGCTAGCGGGGACTTTTTATGCAATGAGCAGTTCTTC. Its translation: CASRLARASGDFLCNEQFF.

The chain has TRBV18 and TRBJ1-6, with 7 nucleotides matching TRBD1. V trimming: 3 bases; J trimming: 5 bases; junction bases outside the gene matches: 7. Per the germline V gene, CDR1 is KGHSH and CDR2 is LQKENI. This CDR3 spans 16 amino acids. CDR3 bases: TGTGCCAGCTCACCGCAATCGGGACAGAATAATTCACCCCTCCACTTT. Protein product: CASSPQSGQNNSPLHF.

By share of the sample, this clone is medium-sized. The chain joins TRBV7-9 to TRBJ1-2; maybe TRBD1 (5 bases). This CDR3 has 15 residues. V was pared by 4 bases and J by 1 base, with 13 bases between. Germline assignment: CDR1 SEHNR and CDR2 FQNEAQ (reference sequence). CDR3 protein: CASSSSMTVNYGYTF. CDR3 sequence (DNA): TGTGCCAGCAGCTCCTCGATGACAGTTAACTATGGCTACACCTTC.

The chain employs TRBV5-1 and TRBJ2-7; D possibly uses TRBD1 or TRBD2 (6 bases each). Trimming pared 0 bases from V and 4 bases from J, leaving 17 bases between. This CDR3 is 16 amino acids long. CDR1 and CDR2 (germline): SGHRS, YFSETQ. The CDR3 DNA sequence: TGCGCCAGCAGCTTGGCGGTAGGGGGAGGTTATTACGAGCAGTACTTC. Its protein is CASSLAVGGGYYEQYF.

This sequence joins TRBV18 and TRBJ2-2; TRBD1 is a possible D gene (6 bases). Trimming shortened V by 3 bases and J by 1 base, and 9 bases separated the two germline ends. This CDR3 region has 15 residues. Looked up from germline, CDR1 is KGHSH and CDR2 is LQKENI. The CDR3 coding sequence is TGTGCCAGCTCACCTCTAGGGGGGAACACCGGGGAGCTGTTTTTT. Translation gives CASSPLGGNTGELFF.